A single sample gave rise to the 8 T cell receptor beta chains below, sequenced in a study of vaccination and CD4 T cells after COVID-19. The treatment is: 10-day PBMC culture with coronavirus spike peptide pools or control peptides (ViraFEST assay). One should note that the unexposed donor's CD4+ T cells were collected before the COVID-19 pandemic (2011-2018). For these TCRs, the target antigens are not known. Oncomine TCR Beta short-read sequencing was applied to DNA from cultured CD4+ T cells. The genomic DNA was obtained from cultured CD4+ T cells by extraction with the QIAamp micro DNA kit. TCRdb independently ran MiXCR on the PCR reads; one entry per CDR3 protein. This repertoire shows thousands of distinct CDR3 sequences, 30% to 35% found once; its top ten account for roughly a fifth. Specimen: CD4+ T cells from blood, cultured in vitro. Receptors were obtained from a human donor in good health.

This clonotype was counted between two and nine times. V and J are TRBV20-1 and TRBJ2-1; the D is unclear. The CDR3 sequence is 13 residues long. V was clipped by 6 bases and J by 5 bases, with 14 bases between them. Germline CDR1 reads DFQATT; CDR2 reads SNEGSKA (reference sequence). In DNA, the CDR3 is TGCAGTGCCCACTCGACCTACCACAATGAGCAGTTCTTC. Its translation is CSAHSTYHNEQFF.

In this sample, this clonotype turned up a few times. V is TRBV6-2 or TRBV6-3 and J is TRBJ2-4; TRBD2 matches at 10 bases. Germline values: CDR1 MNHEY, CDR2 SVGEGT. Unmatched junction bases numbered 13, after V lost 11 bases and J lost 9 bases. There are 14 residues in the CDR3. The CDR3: CAARGEREGRIQYF. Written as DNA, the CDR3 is TGTGCCGCCCGGGGAGAGCGGGAGGGCCGCATTCAGTACTTC.

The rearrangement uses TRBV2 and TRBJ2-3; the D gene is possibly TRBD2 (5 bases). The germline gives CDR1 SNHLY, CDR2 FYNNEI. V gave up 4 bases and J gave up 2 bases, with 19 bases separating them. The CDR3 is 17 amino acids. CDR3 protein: CASSAPGKFTHTDTQYF. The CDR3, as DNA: TGTGCCAGCAGTGCTCCCGGGAAGTTCACACACACAGATACGCAGTATTTT.

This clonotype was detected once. The CDR3 sequence: CASSWGSSYNEQFF. CDR3 nucleotides: TGTGCCAGCAGTTGGGGTAGCTCCTACAATGAGCAGTTCTTC. The chain links TRBV6-2 or TRBV6-3 to TRBJ2-1; no reliable D call. V was clipped by 4 bases and J by 0 bases, with 7 bases between them. The CDR3 loop spans 14 amino acids. Germline V lookup: CDR1 MNHEY, CDR2 SVGEGT.

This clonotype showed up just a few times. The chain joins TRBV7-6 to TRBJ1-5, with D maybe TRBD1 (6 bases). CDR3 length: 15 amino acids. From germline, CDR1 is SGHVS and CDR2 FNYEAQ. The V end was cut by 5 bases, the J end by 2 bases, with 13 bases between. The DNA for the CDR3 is TGTGCCAGCAGCCTGACAGGTTATGGCAATCAGCCCCAGCATTTT. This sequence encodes CASSLTGYGNQPQHF.

This chain's CDR3 is CASTNRGSKSYEQYF. For the CDR3, the DNA is TGTGCCAGCACTAACCGGGGGAGTAAGTCCTACGAGCAGTACTTC. This chain connects TRBV6-1 to TRBJ2-7; D perhaps matches TRBD2 (6 bases). This CDR3 has 15 amino acids. Trimming took 7 bases from V and 1 from J, leaving 17 bases between them. Germline lookup yields CDR1 MNHNS and CDR2 SASEGT.

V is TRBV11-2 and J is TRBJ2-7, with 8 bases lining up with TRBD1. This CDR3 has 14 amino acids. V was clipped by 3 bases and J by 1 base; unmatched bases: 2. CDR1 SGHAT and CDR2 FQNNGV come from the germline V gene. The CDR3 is CASSFDRGSYEQYF. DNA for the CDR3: TGTGCCAGCAGCTTCGACAGGGGTTCCTACGAGCAGTACTTC.

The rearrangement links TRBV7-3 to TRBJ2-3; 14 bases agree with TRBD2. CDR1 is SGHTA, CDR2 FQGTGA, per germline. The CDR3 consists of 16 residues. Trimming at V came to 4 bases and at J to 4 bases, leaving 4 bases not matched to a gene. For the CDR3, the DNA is TGTGCCAGCAGCTCCGGACTAGCGGGAGGTTCAGATACGCAGTATTTT. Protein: CASSSGLAGGSDTQYF.